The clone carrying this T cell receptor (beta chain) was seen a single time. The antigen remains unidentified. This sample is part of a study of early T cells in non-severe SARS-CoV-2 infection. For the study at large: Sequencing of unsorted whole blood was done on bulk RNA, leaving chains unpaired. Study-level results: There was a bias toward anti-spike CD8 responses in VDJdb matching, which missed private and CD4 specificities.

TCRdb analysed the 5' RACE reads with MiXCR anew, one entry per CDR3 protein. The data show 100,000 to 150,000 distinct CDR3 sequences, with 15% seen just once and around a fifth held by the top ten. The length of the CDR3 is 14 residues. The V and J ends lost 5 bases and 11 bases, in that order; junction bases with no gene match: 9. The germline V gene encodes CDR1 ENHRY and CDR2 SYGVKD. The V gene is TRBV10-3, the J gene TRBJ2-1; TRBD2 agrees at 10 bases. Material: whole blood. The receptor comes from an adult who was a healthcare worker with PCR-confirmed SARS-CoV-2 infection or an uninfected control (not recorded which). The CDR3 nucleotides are TGTGCCATCAGTAGTCTTAGCGGGGGGCGAAAGCAGTTCTTC. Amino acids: CAISSLSGGRKQFF.